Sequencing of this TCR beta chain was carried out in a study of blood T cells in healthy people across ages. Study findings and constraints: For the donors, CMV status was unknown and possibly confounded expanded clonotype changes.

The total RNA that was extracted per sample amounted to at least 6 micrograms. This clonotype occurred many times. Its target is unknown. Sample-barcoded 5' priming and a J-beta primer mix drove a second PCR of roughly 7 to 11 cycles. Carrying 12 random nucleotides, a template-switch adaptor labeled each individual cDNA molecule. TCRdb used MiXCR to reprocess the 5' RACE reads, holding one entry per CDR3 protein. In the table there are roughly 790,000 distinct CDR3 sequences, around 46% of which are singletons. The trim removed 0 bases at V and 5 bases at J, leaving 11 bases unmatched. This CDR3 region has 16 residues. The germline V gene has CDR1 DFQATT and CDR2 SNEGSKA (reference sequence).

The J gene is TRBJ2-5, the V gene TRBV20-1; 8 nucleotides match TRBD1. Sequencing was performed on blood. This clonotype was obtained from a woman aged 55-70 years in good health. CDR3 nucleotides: TGCAGTGCTAGAGATCAATTCGCCAGGGGGCTTGAGACCCAGTACTTC. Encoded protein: CSARDQFARGLETQYF.